The 9 T cell receptor beta chains in this list originate from one sample, sequenced in a study of monozygotic twins with inflammatory bowel disease. TCRdb re-called the 5' RACE reads and gives one entry per CDR3 protein, without DNA. There are under 200,000 distinct CDR3 sequences in the sample, with 2.4% held by the top ten. Sequencing was carried out using blood. The receptor set was obtained from a human donor with ulcerative colitis or Crohn's disease, or a healthy co-twin of an affected twin (not recorded which).

V and J are TRBV12-3 or TRBV12-4 and TRBJ2-4; TCRdb proposes TRBD1, but this gene call is untestable without DNA. The CDR3 is 13 residues long. The CDR3 sequence: CASSLGQGNIQYF.

V gene TRBV30 combines with J gene TRBJ2-3; there is no DNA to check the TCRdb D call of TRBD2. The CDR3 consists of 16 residues. Germline values: CDR1 GTSNPN, CDR2 SVGIG (reference sequence). The CDR3 sequence: CAWSVLGVSGTDTQYF.

The chain links TRBV28 to TRBJ1-3. Per germline, CDR1 MDHEN and CDR2 SYDVKM. The CDR3 runs to 15 residues. The CDR3 sequence is CASIRTFDSGNTIYF.

The rearrangement joins TRBV19 to TRBJ1-5; absent DNA, TCRdb's TRBD1 call cannot be checked. There are 15 residues in the CDR3. Per germline, CDR1 LNHDA and CDR2 SQIVND (reference sequence). CDR3 amino acids: CASSIRGRGNQPQHF. Full variable domain (rest looked up from reference TRBV19 and TRBJ1-5): DGGITQSPKYLFRKEGQNVTLSCEQNLNHDAMYWYRQDPGQGLRLIYYSQIVNDFQKGDIAEGYSVSREKKESFPLTVTSAQKNPTAFYLCASSIRGRGNQPQHFGDGTRLSIL.

V is TRBV7-3 and J is TRBJ2-3; TCRdb's D call, TRBD1, is unchecked because there is no DNA. Germline values: CDR1 SGHTA, CDR2 FQGTGA. The CDR3 contains 19 residues. CDR3 protein: CASSPRRTGLGASTDTQYF.

The V and J genes are TRBV20-1 and TRBJ2-5; no DNA is available, so the TRBD1 call from TCRdb remains unchecked. The CDR3 is 12 residues long. CDR1 and CDR2 from the germline V gene are DFQATT and SNEGSKA (reference sequence). The CDR3: CSANNRAQTQYF.

This chain connects TRBV7-9 to TRBJ2-5; TCRdb proposes TRBD1, but this gene call is untestable without DNA. Germline CDR1 reads SEHNR; CDR2 reads FQNEAQ (reference sequence). The CDR3 has 14 amino acids. CDR3 in amino acids: CASSFQGAWETQYF.

The CDR3 here is CASSPLKVGWAFF. The genes are TRBV18 and TRBJ1-1. The germline V gene has CDR1 KGHSH and CDR2 LQKENI. The CDR3 is made up of 13 amino acids. The whole variable domain, remainder taken from reference TRBV18 and TRBJ1-1, is NAGVMQNPRHLVRRRGQEARLRCSPMKGHSHVYWYRQLPEEGLKFMVYLQKENIIDESGMPKERFSAEFPKEGPSILRIQQVVRGDSAAYFCASSPLKVGWAFFGQGTRLTVV.

This rearrangement joins TRBV5-4 to TRBJ2-2; the D gene TCRdb calls, TRBD1, cannot be checked with no DNA. Per germline, CDR1 SGHNT and CDR2 YYREEE (reference sequence). The CDR3 extends over 17 amino acids. This CDR3 reads CASSLSRKGLGAGELFF. The variable domain in full, completed from reference TRBV5-4 and TRBJ2-2, reads ETGVTQSPTHLIKTRGQQVTLRCSSQSGHNTVSWYQQALGQGPQFIFQYYREEENGRGNFPPRFSGLQFPNYSSELNVNALELDDSALYLCASSLSRKGLGAGELFFGEGSRLTVL.